The T cell receptor (beta chain) described here comes from a study of cytomegalovirus exposure and HLA in healthy donors. Study-level findings and limits: Sequencing had likely introduced a cluster of highly shared sequence variants as an artifact.

Vbeta (60) and Jbeta (13) primers were used in the PCR. Sequencing was performed with immunoSEQ multiplex PCR; in TCRdb, only in-frame clones are kept and a portion is missing. The data contain 120,000 to 150,000 clones, just under 75% of them singletons. On this clone: Its target is unknown.

CDR1 and CDR2 from the germline V gene are SGHTA and FQGNSA. The V end lost 5 bases, the J end lost 3 bases, and 16 bases lay between the germline ends. The CDR3 is made up of 15 amino acids. The sequence derives from a young woman in good health and CMV-seronegative. The specimen sequenced was PBMCs. The chain couples TRBV7-2 to TRBJ2-5, with D perhaps matching TRBD2 (6 bases). The CDR3 coding sequence is TGTGCCAGCAGCGAGTCTTGGCCGGGGGAAGAGACCCAGTACTTC. Protein: CASSESWPGEETQYF.